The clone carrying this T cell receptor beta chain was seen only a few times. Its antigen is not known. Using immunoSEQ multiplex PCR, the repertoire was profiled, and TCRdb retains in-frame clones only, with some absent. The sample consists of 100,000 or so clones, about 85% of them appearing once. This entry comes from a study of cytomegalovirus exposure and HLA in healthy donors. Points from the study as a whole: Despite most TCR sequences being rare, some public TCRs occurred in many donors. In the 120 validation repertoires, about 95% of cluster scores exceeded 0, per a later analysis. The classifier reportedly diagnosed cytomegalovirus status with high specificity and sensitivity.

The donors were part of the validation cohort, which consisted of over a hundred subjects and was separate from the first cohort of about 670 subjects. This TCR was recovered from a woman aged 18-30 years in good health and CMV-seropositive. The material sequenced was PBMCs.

In DNA, the CDR3 is TGTGCCAGCAGTATTTTTCGTCAGCCCCAGCATTTT. This codes for CASSIFRQPQHF. The chain joins TRBV28 to TRBJ1-5, with unresolved D. Trimming took off 5 bases at V and 6 bases at J, with 8 bases between the two ends. Germline CDR1 and CDR2: MDHEN and SYDVKM. This CDR3 comprises 12 residues.